Below, 3 T cell receptor beta chains from the same sample are listed, as sequenced in a study of T cells after yellow fever vaccination. In TCRdb, the 5' RACE reads were re-called with MiXCR into one record per CDR3 protein. The sample has under 200,000 distinct CDR3 sequences, approximately 10% seen once. The input for sequencing was CD8+ T cells sorted from PBMCs, taken 15 days after the yellow fever booster vaccination. Every receptor here comes from a man between 18 and 35 years old who received the YFV17D yellow fever vaccine.

This sequence joins TRBV28 and TRBJ1-1, with TRBD1 matching over 7 bases. Germline V gives CDR1 MDHEN, CDR2 SYDVKM. This CDR3 region has 11 residues. Trimming removed 7 bases from V and 6 bases from J; junction bases left unmatched: 2. The CDR3: CASNDRAEAFF. DNA of the CDR3: TGTGCCAGCAACGACAGGGCTGAAGCTTTCTTT.

This clonotype was seen a few times. The chain joins TRBV27 to TRBJ2-3; 9 nucleotides align to TRBD2. Germline V gives CDR1 MNHEY, CDR2 SMNVEV (reference sequence). V lost 4 bases and J lost 8; bases outside the gene matches: 10. The CDR3 loop spans 15 amino acids. The CDR3 nucleotides are TGTGCCAGCAGTTCGCCTAGCGGGGTGGTGGTTACGCAGTATTTT. Protein sequence: CASSSPSGVVVTQYF.

This clonotype was counted at least ten times. The chain is built from TRBV20-1 and TRBJ1-1; D is undetermined. This CDR3 comprises 12 residues. Per the germline V gene, CDR1 is DFQATT and CDR2 is SNEGSKA (reference sequence). Trimming pared 5 bases from V and 1 base from J, leaving 8 bases between. The CDR3 coding sequence is TGCAGTGCTGCCCCAGGGAACACTGAAGCTTTCTTT. Protein product: CSAAPGNTEAFF.